Listed below are T cell receptor beta chains from one sample, sequenced in a study of OX40 agonist ivuxolimab in advanced cancers. The assay was immunoSEQ multiplex PCR, and TCRdb's table has in-frame clones only and misses some. The sample yields 65,000 to 70,000 clones, 87% seen once. The input for sequencing was CD4+ or CD8+ T cells sorted from blood, taken in a trial of the OX40 agonist ivuxolimab. Every receptor here comes from an adult with an advanced solid tumor such as melanoma, head and neck, liver or kidney cancer. Both conserved end residues are part of each CDR3. The order of the fields is V gene, J gene, D gene, clone size, CDR3 DNA, CDR3 protein. The D gene is left open where the match is weak. Only some rows state a clone size, as once, few, many or a class for expanded clones.

TRBV18,TRBJ2-3,.,.,TGTGCCAGCTCACCAAATCCGCAAAGCACAGATACGCAGTATTTT,CASSPNPQSTDTQYF
TRBV13,TRBJ2-6,.,.,TGTGCCAGCAGACTCGGGGCGTATAAGAGCTCTGGGGCCAACGTCCTGACTTTC,CASRLGAYKSSGANVLTF
TRBV20-1,TRBJ2-2,.,.,TGCAGTGCTAGGAACACCGGGGAGCTGTTTTTT,CSARNTGELFF
TRBV12-5,TRBJ1-3,.,.,TGTGCTAGTGGCCCCCCCGGAGAGGGAGCTGGAAACACCATATATTTT,CASGPPGEGAGNTIYF
TRBV11-1,TRBJ2-1,.,once,TGTGCCAGCAGCTTAACCCCCGGCTTTAACGATGAGCAGTTCTTC,CASSLTPGFNDEQFF
TRBV6-5,TRBJ2-1,.,.,TGTGCCAGCAGGGGGAACAATGAGCAGTTCTTC,CASRGNNEQFF
TRBV6-1,TRBJ2-7,.,.,TGTGCCACAAACAGGGCTGAGGGTCCCTACGAGCAGTACTTC,CATNRAEGPYEQYF
TRBV30,TRBJ2-5,.,few,TGTGCCTGGGGGGACCAAGAGACCCAGTACTTC,CAWGDQETQYF
TRBV5-1,TRBJ2-7,TRBD1,.,TGCGCCAGCAGCAACCCTTCTCTGGGGACAGGGACCTTCTACGAGCAGTACTTC,CASSNPSLGTGTFYEQYF
TRBV5-1,TRBJ2-2,.,.,TGCGCCAGCAGGGGGGCAGGGGATACCGGGGAGCTGTTTTTT,CASRGAGDTGELFF
TRBV18,TRBJ1-1,TRBD1,.,TGTGCCAGCTCACCGGGACAGGTGAACACTGAAGCTTTCTTT,CASSPGQVNTEAFF
TRBV6-5,TRBJ2-7,TRBD1,.,TGTGCCAGCAGGGGGGACAGGGGCTACGAGCAGTACTTC,CASRGDRGYEQYF
TRBV5-1,TRBJ1-2,.,.,TGCGCCAGCAGCACAGGGACCGCCTATGGCTACACCTTC,CASSTGTAYGYTF
TRBV7-2,TRBJ2-3,TRBD2,.,TGTGCCAGCAGCCTCTGGACTAGCGGCACAGATACGCAGTATTTT,CASSLWTSGTDTQYF
TRBV6-1,TRBJ2-5,.,.,TGTGCCAGCAGTGAAGTCGTTGAAGCTTACTTC,CASSEVVEAYF
TRBV5-1,TRBJ2-2,TRBD2,.,TGCGCCAGCAGCTTGGGGACTAGCGGGGTTGGCACCGGGGAGCTGTTTTTT,CASSLGTSGVGTGELFF
TRBV5-6,TRBJ2-5,TRBD1,.,TGTGCCAGCAGCCCCGGGACAGGGGGCGTAGAGACCCAGTACTTC,CASSPGTGGVETQYF
TRBV5-1,TRBJ1-2,.,.,TGCGCCAGCAGCCCCACAGGACCCGATACCGGCTACACCTTC,CASSPTGPDTGYTF
TRBV6-5,TRBJ1-1,.,.,TGTGCCAGCAGGAGTGGGTTCATGAACACTGAAGCTTTCTTT,CASRSGFMNTEAFF
TRBV6-5,TRBJ1-2,.,few,TGTGCCAGCACCCGAACGGGGGAGCATGGCTACACCTTC,CASTRTGEHGYTF
TRBV7-9,TRBJ1-1,TRBD1,.,TGTGCCAGCAGCTTGCTCGGGACAGGGGTGACTGAAGCTTTCTTT,CASSLLGTGVTEAFF
TRBV5-4,TRBJ2-7,.,.,.,CASSFLWGTEQYF
TRBV10-3,TRBJ1-2,.,.,TGTGCCATCAGTGAGGGGCAGGATTATGGCTACACCTTC,CAISEGQDYGYTF
TRBV7-2,TRBJ1-6,.,.,TGTGCCAGCAGCTTAAAGGCTATCTCCTATAATTCACCCCTCCACTTT,CASSLKAISYNSPLHF
TRBV7-2,TRBJ1-6,.,.,TGTGCCAGCAGCTTCCGGAGGGGTCGAAATTCACCCCTCCACTTT,CASSFRRGRNSPLHF
TRBV7-8,TRBJ1-5,TRBD1,.,TGTGCCAGCAGCCCCAGCAGGACAGGGAATCAGCCCCAGCATTTT,CASSPSRTGNQPQHF